This TCR beta chain was identified in a study of CD8+CD57+ T cells in acquired aplastic anemia. Study details: The DNA of sorted CD4+ and CD8+ cells averaged 3.2 ug.

Patients included in sequencing had previously demonstrated CD8+CD57+ cell expansion by flow cytometry. Patients uniformly had severe acquired aplastic anemia. This clonotype was recorded a few times. The antigen is not known. According to the study, genomic DNA was the template for TCR beta VDJ and CDR3 profiling. TCRdb reprocessed the reads via MiXCR and lists one record per CDR3 protein. The table records under 350,000 distinct CDR3 sequences, approximately 60% of them present only once. Findings of the study overall: Patients showed no significant difference from controls in CD8+ Simpson's diversity.

Sequencing was performed on sorted CD4+, CD8+, or CD8+CD57+ T cells (not recorded which) from PBMCs. The clonotype was recovered from a human donor with aplastic anemia.

DNA for the CDR3: TGTGCCAGTAGCGCGACGGACTCCTACGAGCAGTACTTC. Residues: CASSATDSYEQYF. The chain employs TRBV19 and TRBJ2-7; D ambiguous. The germline V gene has CDR1 LNHDA and CDR2 SQIVND (reference sequence). Trimming took off 6 bases at V and 0 bases at J, with 9 bases between the two ends. CDR3 length equals 13 residues.